This is a list of T cell receptor beta chains from one sample in a study of blood T cell repertoires in COVID-19. Here immunoSEQ multiplex PCR was the method, and the copy in TCRdb shows in-frame clones only, minus some. The sample lists 150,000 to 200,000 clones, around 90% occurring once. The sample consisted of peripheral blood. All receptors derive from a human donor in a cohort sampled during active COVID-19. Each CDR3 is given with its conserved first and last residue. A D gene is named only where the DNA matches it firmly. Not every row has a clone size; where given, it reads once, few, many or a size class.

14	TRBJ1-3	NA	NA	TRBV18	CASSPGRSGNTIYF	TGTGCCAGCTCACCGGGCCGCTCTGGAAACACCATATATTTT
13	TRBJ2-7	NA	NA	TRBV19	CASSIFLLYEQYF	TGTGCCAGTAGTATATTCCTCCTCTACGAGCAGTACTTC
16	TRBJ2-7	NA	NA	TRBV6-5	CASSYATGPGLLEQYF	TGTGCCAGCAGTTACGCCACAGGGCCGGGTCTCCTCGAGCAGTACTTC
15	TRBJ1-2	NA	NA	TRBV5-4	CASSLAAGINYGYTF	TGTGCCAGCAGCTTGGCCGCGGGAATAAACTATGGCTACACCTTC
14	TRBJ2-7	TRBD1	NA	TRBV7-2	CASSSGQGVWEQYF	TGTGCCAGCAGCTCCGGACAGGGGGTATGGGAGCAGTACTTC
16	TRBJ1-5	NA	NA	TRBV4-3	CASSQDLGGTDQPQHF	TGCGCCAGCAGCCAAGATCTCGGAGGGACTGATCAGCCCCAGCATTTT
17	TRBJ1-5	NA	NA	TRBV6-1	CASSGQIHVSSNQPQHF	TGTGCCAGCAGTGGACAAATCCACGTCAGTAGCAATCAGCCCCAGCATTTT
15	TRBJ2-1	TRBD2	NA	TRBV2	CASSQLAGDTNEQFF	TGTGCCAGCAGCCAACTAGCGGGAGATACCAATGAGCAGTTCTTC
14	TRBJ2-5	NA	once	TRBV19	CASSGGRDQETQYF	TGTGCCAGTAGTGGGGGCAGGGACCAAGAGACCCAGTACTTC
14	TRBJ1-2	TRBD1	once	TRBV19	CASTPTGMGYGYTF	TGTGCCAGTACCCCGACAGGGATGGGCTATGGCTACACCTTC
14	TRBJ2-5	NA	NA	TRBV6-2/TRBV6-3	CASSSTRGGETQYF	TGTGCCAGCAGTTCGACTAGGGGTGGAGAGACCCAGTACTTC
12	TRBJ2-7	NA	NA	TRBV5-6	CASSLGTYEQYF	TGTGCCAGCAGTTTGGGTACCTACGAGCAGTACTTC
15	TRBJ2-7	TRBD1	NA	TRBV18	CASSPAGTGFNEQYF	TGTGCCAGCTCACCCGCCGGGACAGGGTTCAACGAGCAGTACTTC
16	TRBJ2-1	TRBD2	few	TRBV4-3	CASSQGNLADYNEQFF	TGCGCCAGCAGCCAGGGAAACCTAGCGGACTACAATGAGCAGTTCTTC
14	TRBJ1-5	TRBD1	NA	TRBV2	CASNQQGAGQPQHF	TGTGCCAGCAATCAACAGGGGGCTGGTCAGCCCCAGCATTTT
17	TRBJ1-1	NA	NA	TRBV14	CASSQITWRGGNTEAFF	TGTGCCAGCAGCCAAATAACATGGCGGGGGGGGAACACTGAAGCTTTCTTT
16	TRBJ1-4	NA	once	TRBV28	CASSSLGHTTNEKLFF	TGTGCCAGCAGTTCCCTCGGACACACAACTAATGAAAAACTGTTTTTT
14	TRBJ2-3	TRBD1	NA	TRBV10-2	CASSEYRGADTQYF	TGCGCCAGCAGTGAGTACAGGGGGGCAGATACGCAGTATTTT
15	TRBJ2-3	NA	NA	TRBV18	CASSQVGGGTDTQYF	TGTGCCAGCTCACAAGTAGGTGGAGGCACAGATACGCAGTATTTT
18	TRBJ1-3	NA	NA	TRBV9	CASSVDAGLTVSGNTIYF	TGTGCCAGCAGCGTAGATGCCGGGTTGACAGTCTCTGGAAACACCATATATTTT
14	TRBJ1-5	TRBD1	NA	TRBV19	CASRETGFSGPQHF	TGTGCCAGTAGAGAGACAGGGTTCTCTGGGCCCCAGCATTTT
13	TRBJ1-1	TRBD1	NA	TRBV10-3	CAIRRTGVTEAFF	TGTGCCATCAGGAGGACAGGGGTCACTGAAGCTTTCTTT
15	TRBJ1-4	TRBD1	NA	TRBV5-1	CASSAQGALGEKLFF	TGCGCCAGCAGCGCCCAGGGGGCACTAGGAGAAAAACTGTTTTTT
13	TRBJ2-4	TRBD1	NA	TRBV7-8	CASSPNRGDIQYF	TGTGCCAGCAGCCCAAACAGGGGAGACATTCAGTACTTC
16	TRBJ2-2	NA	NA	TRBV4-3	CASSQGDSGITGELFF	TGCGCCAGCAGCCAAGGTGATAGCGGAATCACCGGGGAGCTGTTTTTT
16	TRBJ2-1	TRBD2	NA	TRBV7-9	CASRVLASGYYNEQFF	TGTGCCAGCAGGGTCCTAGCTAGCGGGTATTACAATGAGCAGTTCTTC
16	TRBJ2-1	NA	NA	TRBV5-1	CASSAQGEHSYNEQFF	TGCGCCAGCAGCGCACAGGGAGAACACTCCTACAATGAGCAGTTCTTC
15	TRBJ1-2	NA	NA	TRBV6-5	CASSYRADRNYGYTF	TGTGCCAGCAGTTACCGGGCCGACAGGAACTATGGCTACACCTTC
13	TRBJ2-1	NA	NA	TRBV6-2/TRBV6-3	CASSYTGYHEQFF	TGTGCCAGCAGTTACACAGGCTACCATGAGCAGTTCTTC
15	TRBJ2-2	NA	NA	TRBV5-1	CASTIGGGNTGELFF	TGCGCCAGCACGATAGGGGGGGGCAACACCGGGGAGCTGTTTTTT
15	TRBJ2-7	TRBD2	NA	TRBV10-1	CASRGGDRESYEQYF	TGCGCCAGCAGGGGGGGGGATCGGGAATCCTACGAGCAGTACTTC
16	TRBJ1-1	TRBD1	NA	TRBV5-1	CASSSDRGMMNTEAFF	TGCGCCAGCAGCTCGGACAGGGGGATGATGAACACTGAAGCTTTCTTT
16	TRBJ2-1	TRBD2	once	TRBV7-8	CASSYSLTGGFYEQFF	TGTGCCAGCAGCTATAGTCTAACGGGGGGGTTTTATGAGCAGTTCTTC
13	TRBJ1-2	NA	NA	TRBV28	CASSGNSNYGYTF	TGTGCCAGCAGTGGAAACAGTAACTATGGCTACACCTTC
12	TRBJ1-2	NA	NA	TRBV3-1/TRBV3-2	CASSQDLSGYTF	TGTGCCAGCAGCCAAGATCTATCAGGCTACACCTTC
14	TRBJ2-7	TRBD1	NA	TRBV5-5	CASSWGQGSYEQYF	TGTGCCAGCAGCTGGGGACAGGGCAGCTACGAGCAGTACTTC
12	TRBJ1-5	NA	NA	TRBV6-2/TRBV6-3	CASSSLSQPQHF	TGTGCCAGCAGTTCCCTTTCCCAGCCCCAGCATTTT
15	TRBJ1-5	NA	NA	TRBV6-1	CASSDRGIGNQPQHF	TGTGCCAGCAGTGATAGGGGGATAGGCAATCAGCCCCAGCATTTT
13	TRBJ2-5	NA	few	TRBV7-9	CASSSAGLETQYF	TGTGCCAGCAGCTCTGCGGGATTAGAGACCCAGTACTTC
13	TRBJ1-3	NA	NA	TRBV29-1	CSVIQGSANTIYF	TGCAGCGTTATTCAGGGGAGCGCAAACACCATATATTTT
17	TRBJ2-2	TRBD1	NA	TRBV11-2	CASSLVMDRGRTGELFF	TGTGCCAGCAGCTTAGTTATGGACAGGGGGCGAACCGGGGAGCTGTTTTTT
16	TRBJ1-5	TRBD1	NA	TRBV6-6	CASSDPFGQGNQPQHF	TGTGCCAGCAGCGACCCATTCGGACAGGGCAATCAGCCCCAGCATTTT
14	TRBJ1-5	NA	NA	TRBV3-1/TRBV3-2	CASSQDLQYQPQHF	TGTGCCAGCAGCCAAGATCTACAGTACCAGCCCCAGCATTTT
13	TRBJ2-3	NA	once	TRBV7-2	CASSSSLADTQYF	TGTGCCAGCAGCTCCAGTTTGGCAGATACGCAGTATTTT
13	TRBJ1-1	TRBD1	NA	TRBV6-2/TRBV6-3	CASSWTGNTEAFF	TGTGCCAGCAGTTGGACAGGAAACACTGAAGCTTTCTTT
14	TRBJ2-3	TRBD2	NA	TRBV7-2	CASSSGGAGDTQYF	TGTGCCAGCAGCTCCGGGGGGGCCGGGGATACGCAGTATTTT
15	TRBJ1-5	NA	NA	TRBV28	CASNPGRGGRQPQHF	TGTGCCAGCAACCCGGGTCGGGGGGGGCGTCAGCCCCAGCATTTT
15	TRBJ2-5	TRBD2	NA	TRBV27	CASSLGAGGFETQYF	TGTGCCAGCAGTCTAGGGGCGGGAGGGTTCGAGACCCAGTACTTC
15	TRBJ2-7	NA	NA	TRBV7-2	CASSLGSAQPYEQYF	TGTGCCAGCAGCTTAGGCTCAGCGCAGCCCTACGAGCAGTACTTC
13	TRBJ2-5	TRBD1	NA	TRBV19	CASTRTGQETQYF	TGTGCCAGTACCAGGACAGGACAAGAGACCCAGTACTTC
13	TRBJ1-1	NA	NA	TRBV5-1	CASRGRVNTEAFF	TGCGCCAGCAGGGGCAGAGTGAACACTGAAGCTTTCTTT
12	TRBJ2-3	TRBD2	NA	TRBV24-1	CATAGGGDTQYF	TGTGCCACCGCGGGGGGCGGAGATACGCAGTATTTT
13	TRBJ2-5	NA	NA	TRBV29-1	CSVAIRGRETQYF	TGCAGCGTTGCTATAAGAGGGCGAGAGACCCAGTACTTC
16	TRBJ2-1	TRBD2	NA	TRBV6-2/TRBV6-3	CASSYLAGVFTNEQFF	TGTGCCAGCAGTTACCTCGCGGGAGTTTTTACCAATGAGCAGTTCTTC
15	TRBJ2-3	TRBD2	NA	TRBV19	CASNLLAGSTDTQYF	TGTGCCAGTAACCTACTAGCGGGGAGCACAGATACGCAGTATTTT